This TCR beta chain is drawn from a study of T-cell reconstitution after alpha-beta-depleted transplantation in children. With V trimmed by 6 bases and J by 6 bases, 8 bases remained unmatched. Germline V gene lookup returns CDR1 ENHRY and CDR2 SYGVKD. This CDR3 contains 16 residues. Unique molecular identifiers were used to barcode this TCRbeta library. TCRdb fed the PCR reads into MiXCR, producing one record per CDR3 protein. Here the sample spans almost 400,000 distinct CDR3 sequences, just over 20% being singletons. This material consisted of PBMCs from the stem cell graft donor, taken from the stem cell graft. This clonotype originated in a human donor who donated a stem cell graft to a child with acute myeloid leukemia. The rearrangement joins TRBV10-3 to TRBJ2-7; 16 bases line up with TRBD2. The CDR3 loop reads CAISGTSGRGSLEQYF. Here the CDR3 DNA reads TGTGCCATCAGCGGGACTAGCGGGAGGGGGTCGCTCGAGCAGTACTTC.